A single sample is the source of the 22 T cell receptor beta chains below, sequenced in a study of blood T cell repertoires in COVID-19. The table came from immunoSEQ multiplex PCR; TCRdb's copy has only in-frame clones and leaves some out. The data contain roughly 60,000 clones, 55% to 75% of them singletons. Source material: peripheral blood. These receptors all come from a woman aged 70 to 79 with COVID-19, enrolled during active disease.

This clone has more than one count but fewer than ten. The chain's CDR3 is CASSLDPGGEQFF. In DNA form, the CDR3 reads TGTGCCAGCAGCTTAGATCCGGGAGGCGAGCAGTTCTTC. The chain has TRBV7-2 and TRBJ2-1, with 7 bases matching TRBD2. The germline V gene encodes CDR1 SGHTA and CDR2 FQGNSA. The CDR3 length is 13 residues. V was clipped by 1 base and J by 10 bases; unmatched bases: 4.

In DNA, the CDR3 is TGTGCCAGTAGATTGATGTATCGGGGGAGGGACACTGAAGCTTTCTTT. Its translation: CASRLMYRGRDTEAFF. The rearrangement joins TRBV19 to TRBJ1-1; TRBD1 is a possible D gene (5 bases). Germline V gives CDR1 LNHDA, CDR2 SQIVND (reference sequence). There are 16 residues in the CDR3. The V end lost 6 bases, the J end lost 3 bases, and 20 bases lay between the germline ends.

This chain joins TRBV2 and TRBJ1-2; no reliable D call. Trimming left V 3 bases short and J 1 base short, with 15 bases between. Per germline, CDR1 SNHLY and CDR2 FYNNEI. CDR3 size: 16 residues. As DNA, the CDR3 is TGTGCCAGCAGTGAGGCAGGCGCCAATAATAACTATGGCTACACCTTC. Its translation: CASSEAGANNNYGYTF.

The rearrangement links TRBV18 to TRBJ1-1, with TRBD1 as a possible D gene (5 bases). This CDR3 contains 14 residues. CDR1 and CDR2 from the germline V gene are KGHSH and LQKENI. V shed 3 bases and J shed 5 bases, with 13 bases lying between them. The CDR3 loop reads CASSPDSIGTEAFF. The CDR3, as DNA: TGTGCCAGCTCACCCGACAGCATTGGGACTGAAGCTTTCTTT.

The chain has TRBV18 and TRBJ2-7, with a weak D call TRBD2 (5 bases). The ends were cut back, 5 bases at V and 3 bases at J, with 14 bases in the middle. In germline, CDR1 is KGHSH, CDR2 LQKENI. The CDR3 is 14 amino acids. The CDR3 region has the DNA TGTGCCAGCTCAAGAGGGAACAACGGCTACGAGCAGTACGTC. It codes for CASSRGNNGYEQYV.

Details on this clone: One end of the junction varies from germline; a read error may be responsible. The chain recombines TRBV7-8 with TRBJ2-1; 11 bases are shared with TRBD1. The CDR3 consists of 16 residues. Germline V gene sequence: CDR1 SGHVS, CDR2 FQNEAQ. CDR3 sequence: CASSLGGTGGPGLWVF. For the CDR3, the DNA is TGTGCCAGCAGCTTAGGGGGGACAGGGGGACCCGGTCTTTGGGTCTTC.

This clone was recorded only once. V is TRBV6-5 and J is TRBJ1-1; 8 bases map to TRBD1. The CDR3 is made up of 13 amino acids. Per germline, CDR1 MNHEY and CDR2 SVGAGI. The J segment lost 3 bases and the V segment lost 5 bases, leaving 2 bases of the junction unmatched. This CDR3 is CASSKQGDTEAFF. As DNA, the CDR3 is TGTGCCAGCAGTAAACAGGGGGACACTGAAGCTTTCTTT.

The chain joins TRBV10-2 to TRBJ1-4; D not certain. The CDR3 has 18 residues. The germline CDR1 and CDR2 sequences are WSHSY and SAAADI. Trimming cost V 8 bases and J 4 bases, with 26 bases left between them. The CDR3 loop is CASARNDGEMRRNEKLFF. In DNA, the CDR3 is TGCGCCAGCGCTAGAAACGATGGGGAGATGCGGCGTAATGAAAAACTGTTTTTT.

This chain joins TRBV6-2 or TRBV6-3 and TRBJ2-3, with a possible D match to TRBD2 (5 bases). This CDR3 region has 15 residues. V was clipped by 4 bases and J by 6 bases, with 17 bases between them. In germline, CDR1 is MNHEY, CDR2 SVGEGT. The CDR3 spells CASSSGFTTRDTQYF. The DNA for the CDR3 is TGTGCCAGCAGTTCGGGGTTCACTACCCGGGATACGCAGTATTTT.

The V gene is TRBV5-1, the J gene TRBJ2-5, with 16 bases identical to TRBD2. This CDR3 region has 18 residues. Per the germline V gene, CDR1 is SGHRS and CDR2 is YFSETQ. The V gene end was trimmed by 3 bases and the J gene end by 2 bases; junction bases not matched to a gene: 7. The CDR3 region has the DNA TGCGCCAGCAGCTCTGCCGGGACTAGCGGGGGGGCACAAGAGACCCAGTACTTC. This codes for CASSSAGTSGGAQETQYF.

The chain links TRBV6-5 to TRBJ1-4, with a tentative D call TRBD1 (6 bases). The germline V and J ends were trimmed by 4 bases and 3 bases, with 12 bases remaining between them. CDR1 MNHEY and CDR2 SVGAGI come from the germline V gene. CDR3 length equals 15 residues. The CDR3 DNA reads TGTGCCAGCAGTTCCGGACAGTTTGCTAATGAAAAACTGTTTTTT. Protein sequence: CASSSGQFANEKLFF.

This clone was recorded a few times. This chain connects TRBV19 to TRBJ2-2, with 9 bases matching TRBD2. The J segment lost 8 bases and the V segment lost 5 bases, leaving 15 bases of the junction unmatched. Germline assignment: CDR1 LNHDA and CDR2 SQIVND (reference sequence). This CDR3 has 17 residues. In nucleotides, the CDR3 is TGTGCCAGTAGTTCCCGGGGTAGCGGGGGTGTCAAAGGGGAGCTGTTTTTT. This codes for CASSSRGSGGVKGELFF.

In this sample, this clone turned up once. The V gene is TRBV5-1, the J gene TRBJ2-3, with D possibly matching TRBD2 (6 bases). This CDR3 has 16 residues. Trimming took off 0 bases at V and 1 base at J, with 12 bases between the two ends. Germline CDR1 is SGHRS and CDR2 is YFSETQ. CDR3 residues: CASSLAPSSGTDTQYF. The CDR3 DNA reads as TGCGCCAGCAGCTTGGCCCCCTCTAGCGGCACAGATACGCAGTATTTT.

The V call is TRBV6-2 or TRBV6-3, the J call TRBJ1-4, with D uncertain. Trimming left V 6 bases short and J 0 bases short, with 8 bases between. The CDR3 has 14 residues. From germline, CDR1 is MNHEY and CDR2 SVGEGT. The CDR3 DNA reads TGTGCCAGCAGCTTGCAGTCAACTAATGAAAAACTGTTTTTT. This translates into CASSLQSTNEKLFF.

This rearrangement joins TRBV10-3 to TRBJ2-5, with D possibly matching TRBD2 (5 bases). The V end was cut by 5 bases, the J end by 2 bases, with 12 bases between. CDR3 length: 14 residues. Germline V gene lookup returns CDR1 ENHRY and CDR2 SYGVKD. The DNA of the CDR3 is TGTGCCATCAGTTCCCCGGGGTCTCAAGAGACCCAGTACTTC. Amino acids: CAISSPGSQETQYF.

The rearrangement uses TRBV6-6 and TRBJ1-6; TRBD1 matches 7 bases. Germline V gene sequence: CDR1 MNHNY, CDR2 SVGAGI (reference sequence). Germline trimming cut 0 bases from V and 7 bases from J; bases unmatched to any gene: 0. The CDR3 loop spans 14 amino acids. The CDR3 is CASSYSTGNSPLHF. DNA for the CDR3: TGTGCCAGCAGTTACTCGACAGGGAATTCACCCCTCCACTTT.

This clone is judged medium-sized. CDR3 nucleotides: TGTGCCAGCAGCTCGGAGGCGACCTCTGGAAACACCATATATTTT. This gives the protein CASSSEATSGNTIYF. The gene calls are TRBV7-9 and TRBJ1-3; no clear D gene. This CDR3 region has 15 residues. CDR1 and CDR2 (germline): SEHNR, FQNEAQ (reference sequence). V lost 4 bases and J 0 bases, leaving 10 bases between the germline ends.

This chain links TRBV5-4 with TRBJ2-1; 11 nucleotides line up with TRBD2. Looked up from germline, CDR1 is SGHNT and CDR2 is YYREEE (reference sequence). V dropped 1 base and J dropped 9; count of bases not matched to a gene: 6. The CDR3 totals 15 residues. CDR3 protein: CASSLLLAGAGEQFF. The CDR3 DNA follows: TGTGCCAGCAGCTTGTTACTAGCGGGGGCGGGTGAGCAGTTCTTC. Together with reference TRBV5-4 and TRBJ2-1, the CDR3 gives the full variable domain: ETGVTQSPTHLIKTRGQQVTLRCSSQSGHNTVSWYQQALGQGPQFIFQYYREEENGRGNFPPRFSGLQFPNYSSELNVNALELDDSALYLCASSLLLAGAGEQFFGPGTRLTVL.

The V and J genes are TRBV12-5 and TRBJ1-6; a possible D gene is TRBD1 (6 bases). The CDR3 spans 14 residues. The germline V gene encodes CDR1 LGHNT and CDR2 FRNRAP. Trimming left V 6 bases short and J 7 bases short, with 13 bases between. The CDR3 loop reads CASGNRVENSPLHF. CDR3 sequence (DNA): TGTGCTAGTGGCAACAGGGTCGAAAATTCACCCCTCCACTTT.

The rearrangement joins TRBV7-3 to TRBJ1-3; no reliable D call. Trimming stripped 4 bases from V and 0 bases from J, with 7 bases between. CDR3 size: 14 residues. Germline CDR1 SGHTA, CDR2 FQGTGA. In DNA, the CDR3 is TGTGCCAGCAGCTCCCTATTCTCTGGAAACACCATATATTTT. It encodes CASSSLFSGNTIYF.

CDR3 sequence reads: CATSRAGGSITGELFF. The CDR3 coding sequence is TGTGCCACCAGCAGAGCTGGGGGGTCAATAACCGGGGAGCTGTTTTTT. V gene TRBV15 combines with J gene TRBJ2-2, with D perhaps TRBD2 (6 bases). The V gene's germline CDR1 is LNHNV and CDR2 YYDKDF (reference sequence). V lost 1 base to trimming and J lost 5 bases, with 14 bases between them. The CDR3 length is 16 residues. The variable domain in full, with the rest retrieved from reference TRBV15 and TRBJ2-2, is DAMVIQNPRYQVTQFGKPVTLSCSQTLNHNVMYWYQQKSSQAPKLLFHYYDKDFNNEADTPDNFQSRRPNTSFCFLDIRSPGLGDTAMYLCATSRAGGSITGELFFGEGSRLTVL.

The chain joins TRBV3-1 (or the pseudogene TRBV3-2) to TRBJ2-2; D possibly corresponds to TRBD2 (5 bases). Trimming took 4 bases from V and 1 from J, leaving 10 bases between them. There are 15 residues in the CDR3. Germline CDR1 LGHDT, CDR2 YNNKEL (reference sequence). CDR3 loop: CASSLSGGNTGELFF. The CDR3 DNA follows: TGTGCCAGCAGCCTGTCAGGAGGGAACACCGGGGAGCTGTTTTTT.